Below are 5 T cell receptor beta chains sequenced from a single sample in a study of T cell changes during pregnancy in multiple sclerosis. Sequencing used immunoSEQ multiplex PCR; TCRdb keeps in-frame clones, though not all of them. The repertoire holds roughly 110,000 clones, with around 92% as singletons. Sequencing used peripheral blood, obtained after pregnancy. The receptor source for this set is a female donor with multiple sclerosis, enrolled in a pregnancy study.

The J gene is TRBJ2-1, the V gene TRBV5-8, with 12 bases that match TRBD2. The germline V gene has CDR1 SGHTS and CDR2 YDEGEE. The CDR3 sequence is 18 residues long. Unmatched junction bases numbered 11, after V lost 4 bases and J lost 3 bases. In DNA, the CDR3 is TGTGCCAGCAGCCCTCTGAGACTAGCGGGAGTGAGCTACAATGAGCAGTTCTTC. Amino acid sequence: CASSPLRLAGVSYNEQFF.

V gene TRBV7-2 combines with J gene TRBJ1-5; D gene ambiguous. Germline V gene sequence: CDR1 SGHTA, CDR2 FQGNSA. V dropped 5 bases and J dropped 5 bases, with 13 bases sitting between them. The CDR3 is made up of 14 amino acids. CDR3 sequence reads: CASSPDGRDQPQHF. CDR3 bases: TGTGCCAGCAGCCCCGATGGGCGTGATCAGCCCCAGCATTTT. The full variable domain, completed using reference TRBV7-2 and TRBJ1-5, is GAGVSQSPSNKVTEKGKDVELRCDPISGHTALYWYRQSLGQGLEFLIYFQGNSAPDKSGLPSDRFSAERTGGSVSTLTIQRTQQEDSAVYLCASSPDGRDQPQHFGDGTRLSIL.

This clone was seen just once. J is TRBJ2-4 and V is TRBV5-4; 10 positions agree with TRBD2. CDR3 length equals 15 residues. The J segment lost 6 bases and the V segment lost 0 bases, leaving 3 bases of the junction unmatched. The germline CDR1 and CDR2 sequences are SGHNT and YYREEE (reference sequence). Here the CDR3 reads CASSLGAGGPNIQYF. As DNA, the CDR3 is TGTGCCAGCAGCTTGGGAGCGGGAGGGCCAAACATTCAGTACTTC.

This sequence joins TRBV6-5 and TRBJ2-7; possible D gene TRBD1, 5 bases. CDR3 length equals 11 residues. Trimming shortened V by 8 bases and J by 2 bases, and 7 bases separated the two germline ends. Germline V CDR1 and CDR2: MNHEY, SVGAGI. CDR3 in amino acids: CASRRAYEQYF. CDR3 DNA: TGTGCCAGCCGCAGGGCCTACGAGCAGTACTTC.

This chain links TRBV18 with TRBJ1-2, with D perhaps TRBD1 (5 bases). Germline V gene sequence: CDR1 KGHSH, CDR2 LQKENI. The length of the CDR3 is 16 residues. The V and J ends lost 2 bases and 2 bases respectively, with 15 bases between them. CDR3 nucleotides: TGTGCCAGCTCACCAAGGCCAGGGAGGGTCAACTATGGCTACACCTTC. The encoded protein is CASSPRPGRVNYGYTF.